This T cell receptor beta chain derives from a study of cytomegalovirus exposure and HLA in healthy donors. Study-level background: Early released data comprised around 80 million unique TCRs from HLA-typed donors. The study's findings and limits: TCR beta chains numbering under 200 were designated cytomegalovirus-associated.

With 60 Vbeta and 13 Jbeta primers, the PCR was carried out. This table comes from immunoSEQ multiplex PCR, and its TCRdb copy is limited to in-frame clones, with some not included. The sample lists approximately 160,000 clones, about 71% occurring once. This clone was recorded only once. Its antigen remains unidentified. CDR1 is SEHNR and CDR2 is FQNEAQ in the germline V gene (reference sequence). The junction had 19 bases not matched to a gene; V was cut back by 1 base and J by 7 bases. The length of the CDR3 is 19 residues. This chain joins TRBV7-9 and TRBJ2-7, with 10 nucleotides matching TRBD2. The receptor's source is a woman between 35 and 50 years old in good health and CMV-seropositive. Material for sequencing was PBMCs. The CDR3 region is CASSLGRASGSIDTKEQYF. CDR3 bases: TGTGCCAGCAGCTTAGGTCGGGCTAGCGGGAGTATCGATACGAAGGAGCAGTACTTC.